This TCR beta chain derives from a study of blood T cell repertoires in COVID-19. Study-wide context: Specimens from acute and convalescent COVID-19 originated in the United States, Italy and Spain. PBMCs, B-cell-depleted T cells, or T cells were the source of the cDNA or gDNA that made up the material.

Trimming cost V 5 bases and J 4 bases; bases outside gene matches: 11. Per germline, CDR1 SEHNR and CDR2 FQNEAQ (reference sequence). There are 16 residues in the CDR3. Original processing notes: Quantification of nucleated cells was approximated via reference gene primer amplification. The assay was immunoSEQ multiplex PCR, and TCRdb's table has in-frame clones only and misses some. The V and J calls and the clone size are those of that table, but D and trimming were determined from the DNA. The top ten clones hold more than 6.5% of a sample with 250,000 to 350,000 clones, 88% of them seen once. This clone occurred once.

The chain combines TRBV7-9 with TRBJ2-3; 8 bases match TRBD1. What was sequenced was peripheral blood. This receptor was taken from a woman younger than 45 who had recovered from COVID-19. The CDR3 loop reads CASSQLVGQGSDTQYF. DNA for the CDR3: TGTGCCAGCAGCCAGTTGGTCGGACAGGGTTCAGATACGCAGTATTTT.